One and the same sample provided the 9 T cell receptor beta chains below, sequenced in a study of blood T cell repertoires in COVID-19. Sequenced by immunoSEQ multiplex PCR; TCRdb stores in-frame clones only, minus some. The sample has about 250,000 clones, approximately 90% seen once. The sequenced material came from PBMCs or T cells enriched from blood (not recorded which). The origin of the receptors is a woman between 18 and 29 years old who had recovered from COVID-19.

The chain links TRBV12-3 or TRBV12-4 to TRBJ2-1; D is undetermined. CDR3 size: 11 residues. The V end was cut by 7 bases, the J end by 6 bases, with 7 bases between. The chain's CDR3 is CASTYRNEQFF. CDR3 DNA: TGTGCCAGCACCTACCGCAATGAGCAGTTCTTC.

The gene calls are TRBV7-4 and TRBJ1-2, with a weak D call TRBD1 (6 bases). Germline V gives CDR1 SGHVT, CDR2 SQSDAQ. With 4 bases removed from V and 4 bases from J, the gap between germline ends came to 10 bases. The CDR3 contains 13 residues. CDR3 protein: CASSWDIFYGYTF. CDR3 nucleotide sequence: TGTGCCAGCAGCTGGGACATATTCTATGGCTACACCTTC.

The chain uses TRBV18 and TRBJ1-1; D uncertain. Per germline, CDR1 KGHSH and CDR2 LQKENI. The CDR3 runs 15 residues. V was clipped by 6 bases and J by 0 bases, with 14 bases between them. The CDR3 DNA is TGTGCCAGCTCCCGGGTCATTGGGTTGAACACTGAAGCTTTCTTT. Residues: CASSRVIGLNTEAFF.

This clone showed up just once. J is TRBJ2-1 and V is TRBV28; TRBD1 agrees at 8 bases. This CDR3 contains 15 residues. The junction had 7 bases not matched to a gene; V was cut back by 6 bases and J by 3 bases. The germline gives CDR1 MDHEN, CDR2 SYDVKM. The CDR3 DNA is TGTGCCAGCAGCGCCGGACAGGGCGACTACAATGAGCAGTTCTTC. Residues: CASSAGQGDYNEQFF.

This chain uses TRBV6-1 with TRBJ2-2, with 10 bases that match TRBD2. CDR1 is MNHNS and CDR2 is SASEGT in the germline V gene. This CDR3 has 16 residues. The V and J ends lost 1 base and 9 bases, in that order; junction bases with no gene match: 8. Written as DNA, the CDR3 is TGTGCCAGCAGTGAAGGGACTAGCGGCCCCGGCTGGGAGCTGTTTTTT. Protein sequence: CASSEGTSGPGWELFF.

The CDR3 sequence is CASSLGTASHGYTF. In DNA form, the CDR3 reads TGTGCCAGCAGCCTCGGGACAGCAAGCCACGGCTACACCTTC. The chain joins TRBV11-1 to TRBJ1-2, with TRBD1 matching 7 bases. CDR1 SGHAT and CDR2 FQDESV come from the germline V gene (reference sequence). Trimming removed 5 bases from V and 8 bases from J; junction bases left unmatched: 11. The CDR3 is made up of 14 amino acids.

The gene calls are TRBV5-3 and TRBJ2-3; unclear D gene. TRBV5-3 is recorded as an ORF, its role being uncertain. V lost 4 bases, J lost 3 bases, and 6 bases lay in between. The length of the CDR3 is 12 residues. The CDR3 DNA follows: TGTGCCAGAAGCCTGACTACAGATACGCAGTATTTT. Residues: CARSLTTDTQYF.

The V call is TRBV12-5, the J call TRBJ1-2; the D gene is possibly TRBD1 (5 bases). Trimming cost V 1 base and J 6 bases, with 9 bases left between them. The CDR3 has 13 residues. Germline lookup yields CDR1 LGHNT and CDR2 FRNRAP. The CDR3 region has the DNA TGTGCTAGTGGTTTGGCTGGGGGGAATGGCTACACCTTC. This gives the protein CASGLAGGNGYTF.

This chain links TRBV6-5 with TRBJ2-5, with D maybe TRBD2 (6 bases). The germline gives CDR1 MNHEY, CDR2 SVGAGI. V was pared by 9 bases and J by 1 base, with 18 bases between. This CDR3 region has 15 residues. CDR3 loop: CASRRGSPLQETQYF. CDR3 sequence (DNA): TGTGCCAGTAGACGGGGGAGTCCTCTCCAAGAGACCCAGTACTTC.